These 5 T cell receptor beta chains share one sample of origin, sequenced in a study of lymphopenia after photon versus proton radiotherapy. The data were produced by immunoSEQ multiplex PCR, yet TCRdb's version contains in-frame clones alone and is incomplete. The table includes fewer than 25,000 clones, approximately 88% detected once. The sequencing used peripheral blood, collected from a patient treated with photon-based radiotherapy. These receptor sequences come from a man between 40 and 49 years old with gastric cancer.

The CDR3 region has the DNA TGTGCCAGCAGACAGGGGCCCTGGGACACTGAAGCTTTCTTT. It yields the protein CASRQGPWDTEAFF. This chain uses TRBV7-2 with TRBJ1-1; 7 bases line up with TRBD1. Losses at the gene ends were 6 bases for V and 3 bases for J; bases not matched to a gene: 7. The CDR3 contains 14 residues. In germline, CDR1 is SGHTA, CDR2 FQGNSA.

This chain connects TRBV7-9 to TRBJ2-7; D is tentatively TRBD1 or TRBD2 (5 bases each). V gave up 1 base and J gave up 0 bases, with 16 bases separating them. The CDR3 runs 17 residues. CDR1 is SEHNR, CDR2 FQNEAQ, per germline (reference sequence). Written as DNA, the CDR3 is TGTGCCAGCAGCTTAGACCCGGGACCCCTGAGCTCCTACGAGCAGTACTTC. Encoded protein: CASSLDPGPLSSYEQYF.

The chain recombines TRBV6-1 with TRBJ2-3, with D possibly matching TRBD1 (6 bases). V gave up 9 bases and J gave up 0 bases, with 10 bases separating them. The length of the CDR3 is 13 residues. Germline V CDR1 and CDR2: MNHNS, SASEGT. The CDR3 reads CASHRASTDTQYF. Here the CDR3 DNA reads TGTGCCAGTCACAGGGCGAGCACAGATACGCAGTATTTT.

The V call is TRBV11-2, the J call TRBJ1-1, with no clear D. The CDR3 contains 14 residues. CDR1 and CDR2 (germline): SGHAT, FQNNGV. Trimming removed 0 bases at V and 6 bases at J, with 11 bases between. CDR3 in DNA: TGTGCCAGCAGCTTAGAGGGGATAGGATCTGAAGCTTTCTTT. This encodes CASSLEGIGSEAFF.

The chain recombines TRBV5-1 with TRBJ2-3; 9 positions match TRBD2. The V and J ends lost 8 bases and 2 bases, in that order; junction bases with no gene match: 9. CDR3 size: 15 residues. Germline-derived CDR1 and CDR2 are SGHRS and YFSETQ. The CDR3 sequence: CASRRGGGATDTQYF. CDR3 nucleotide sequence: TGCGCCAGTAGGCGGGGCGGGGGGGCCACAGATACGCAGTATTTT.